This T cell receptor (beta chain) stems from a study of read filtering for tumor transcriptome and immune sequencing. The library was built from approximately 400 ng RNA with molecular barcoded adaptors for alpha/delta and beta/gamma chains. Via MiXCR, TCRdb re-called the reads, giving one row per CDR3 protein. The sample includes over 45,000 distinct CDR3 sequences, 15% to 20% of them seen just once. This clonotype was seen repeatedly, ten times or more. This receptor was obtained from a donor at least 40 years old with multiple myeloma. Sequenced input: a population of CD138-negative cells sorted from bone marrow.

CDR3 amino acids: CSVRGDRGPYEQYF. CDR3 bases: TGCAGTGTACGCGGGGACAGGGGTCCCTACGAGCAGTACTTC. The chain uses TRBV20-1 and TRBJ2-7, with 10 bases lining up with TRBD1. The CDR3 sequence is 14 residues long. The ends lost 7 bases at V and 2 bases at J; junction bases unmatched: 8. The germline V gene encodes CDR1 DFQATT and CDR2 SNEGSKA (reference sequence).